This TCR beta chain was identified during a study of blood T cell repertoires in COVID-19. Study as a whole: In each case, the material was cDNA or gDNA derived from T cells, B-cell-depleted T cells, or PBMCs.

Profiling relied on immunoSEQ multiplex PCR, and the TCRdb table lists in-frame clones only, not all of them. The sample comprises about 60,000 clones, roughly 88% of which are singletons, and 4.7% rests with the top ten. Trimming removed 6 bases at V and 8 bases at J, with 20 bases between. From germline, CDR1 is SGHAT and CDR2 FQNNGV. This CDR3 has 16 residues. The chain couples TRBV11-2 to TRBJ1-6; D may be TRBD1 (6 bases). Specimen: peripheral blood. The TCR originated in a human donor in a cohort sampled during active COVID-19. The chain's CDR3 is CASSSRQDFSDSPLHF. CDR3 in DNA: TGTGCCAGCAGTTCACGACAGGATTTCTCCGATTCACCCCTCCACTTT.